This T cell receptor (beta chain) derives from a study of blood T cell repertoires in COVID-19. Study details: From T cells, B-cell-depleted T cells, or PBMCs came the material, which was cDNA or gDNA.

This CDR3 is 13 amino acids long. Trimming cost V 4 bases and J 3 bases, with 10 bases left between them. Assay: immunoSEQ multiplex PCR; the TCRdb copy retains only in-frame clones and omits some. The sample contains around 56,000 clones, 81% of which appear only once. The TCR originated in a woman at least 80 years old with active or convalescent COVID-19. The chain is built from TRBV12-3 or TRBV12-4 and TRBJ2-7, with D tentatively TRBD1 (7 bases). Sequenced input: peripheral blood. The CDR3 sequence is CASSSQGGYEQYF. The CDR3 bases are TGTGCCAGCAGTTCTCAGGGGGGCTACGAGCAGTACTTC.